Below, 23 T cell receptor beta chains from the same sample are listed, as sequenced in a study of Tregs in tolerant kidney transplant recipients (dated by TCRdb to 2018 to 2020). Read against the paper, the sample's time point label means: blood sample drawn before combined kidney and bone marrow transplant. The receptor library was made with the immunoSEQ multiplex PCR assay. In its TCRdb copy, this immuneACCESS table keeps in-frame sequences only and misses some clones. Where compared with another copy, unresolved V genes explain less than half of these, and the others have no known cause. This sample's table contains about 48,000 clones. The ten largest clones capture roughly 0.89% of the sample. The sequenced sample was CD4+ T cells from blood, obtained before the transplant. These receptor sequences come from a human donor who received a combined kidney and bone marrow transplant.

In regard to this clone: The junction differs from germline at one of its ends, possibly a read error. Read data end 3 residues before the CDR3 end; the end is taken from the germline J gene. V usage is TRBV18 and J usage is TRBJ1-5; 7 positions agree with TRBD1. The CDR3 length is 14 residues. Germline assignment: CDR1 KGHSH and CDR2 LQKENI. This CDR3 is CASSPQGPDQPQHF. Partial CDR3 DNA: TGTGCCAGCTCGCCACAGGGGCCCGATCAGCCC.

Regarding this clone: Sequencing ends 3 residues short of the CDR3 end; the germline J gene provides the rest. The V gene is TRBV19, the J gene TRBJ2-1; D gene unclear. This CDR3 comprises 14 residues. Looked up from germline, CDR1 is LNHDA and CDR2 is SQIVND (reference sequence). The V end lost 6 bases, the J end lost 0 bases, and 9 bases lay between the germline ends. The part of the CDR3 DNA that was read is TGTGCCAGTAGACTCCGAAGCTCCTACAATGAG. It encodes CASRLRSSYNE. The full CDR3 protein reads CASRLRSSYNEQFF.

Remarks on this clone: The read ends 3 residues before the CDR3 terminus; that terminus is restored from the germline J gene. The J gene is TRBJ2-3, the V gene TRBV7-9, with 7 bases identical to TRBD1. Germline values: CDR1 SEHNR, CDR2 FQNEAQ (reference sequence). The CDR3 extends over 12 amino acids. The CDR3 DNA, read in part, is TGTGCCAGCAGCTTAGACAGGGGAACG. It translates to CASSLDRGT. The complete CDR3 sequence is CASSLDRGTQYF.

For this clone: The CDR3 end lies 3 residues beyond the end of the read and is filled in from the germline J gene. This chain uses TRBV18 with TRBJ2-2, with D tentatively TRBD1 (6 bases). Deletions cut 0 bases from V and 6 bases from J, with 11 bases between. The CDR3 totals 15 residues. Germline values: CDR1 KGHSH, CDR2 LQKENI. The CDR3 DNA, read in part, is TGTGCCAGCTCACCACCCGGCAGGGGTCCCGGGGAG. Its translation: CASSPPGRGPGE. The full-length CDR3 reads as CASSPPGRGPGELFF.

Note on this clone: The observed sequence ends 3 residues before the CDR3 terminus, with the missing tail filled in from the germline J gene. The chain couples TRBV7-9 to TRBJ2-1; D not resolved. CDR3 length equals 12 residues. Trimming removed 2 bases from V and 7 bases from J, with 6 bases in between. Germline V gene data show CDR1 as SEHNR and CDR2 as FQNEAQ (reference sequence). CDR3 DNA, as far as it was read: TGTGCCAGCAGCTTAATAGGGAATGAG. Its protein is CASSLIGNE. The full CDR3 protein is CASSLIGNEQFF. Full variable domain (outside the CDR3, taken from reference TRBV7-9 and TRBJ2-1): DTGVSQNPRHKITKRGQNVTFRCDPISEHNRLYWYRQTLGQGPEFLTYFQNEAQLEKSRLLSDRFSAERPKGSFSTLEIQRTEQGDSAMYLCASSLIGNEQFFGPGTRLTVL.

As for this clone: The CDR3 end falls 3 residues outside the read, so it is completed with the germline J gene. This chain links TRBV6-1 with TRBJ1-2; 8 bases align to TRBD1. Germline lookup yields CDR1 MNHNS and CDR2 SASEGT. There are 13 residues in the CDR3. Trimming at V came to 4 bases and at J to 5 bases, leaving 3 bases not matched to a gene. The CDR3 DNA, read in part, is TGTGCCAGCAGTGTTCGGACAGGGTATGGC. It yields the protein CASSVRTGYG. The whole CDR3 sequence reads CASSVRTGYGYTF.

Of note for this clone: The CDR3 end falls 3 residues outside the read, so it is completed with the germline J gene. J is TRBJ1-2 and V is TRBV5-1, with 8 nucleotides matching TRBD1. V gave up 3 bases and J gave up 0 bases; unmatched junction bases: 7. Germline assignment: CDR1 SGHRS and CDR2 YFSETQ. The CDR3 is 16 amino acids. Here the CDR3 reads CASSSTTGGTNYGYTF. The CDR3 bases that were read are TGCGCCAGCAGCTCCACAACAGGGGGAACTAACTATGGC.

Points on this clone: The read terminates 3 residues before the CDR3 end, so the remaining end is supplied by the germline J gene. The J gene is TRBJ1-1, the V gene TRBV20-1, with D maybe TRBD1 (6 bases). From germline, CDR1 is DFQATT and CDR2 SNEGSKA (reference sequence). The V end lost 0 bases, the J end lost 1 base, and 15 bases lay between the germline ends. This CDR3 comprises 16 residues. The part of the CDR3 DNA that was read is TGCAGTGCTAGAGATCGATATCAGGGGACGAACACTGAA. It codes for CSARDRYQGTNTE. The full-length CDR3 reads as CSARDRYQGTNTEAFF.

For this clone: The read falls 3 residues short of the CDR3 end, and the missing part is taken from the germline J gene. The chain joins TRBV7-9 to TRBJ1-1; no clear D. Germline assignment: CDR1 SEHNR and CDR2 FQNEAQ (reference sequence). CDR3 length: 15 amino acids. Trimming removed 1 base at V and 1 base at J, with 10 bases between. CDR3 protein: CASSLGPRQNTEAFF. The CDR3 bases that were read are TGTGCCAGCAGCTTAGGCCCCCGACAGAACACTGAA.

Comments on this clone: The read terminates 3 residues before the CDR3 end, so the remaining end is supplied by the germline J gene. This chain joins TRBV6-1 and TRBJ1-6; TRBD1 aligns across 7 bases. The germline CDR1 and CDR2 sequences are MNHNS and SASEGT. This CDR3 has 16 amino acids. J was trimmed by 6 bases and V by 1 base; bases with no gene match: 6. The CDR3 bases that were read are TGTGCCAGCAGTGAAGGTAGGGACAGAAGTAATTCACCC. It specifies CASSEGRDRSNSP. The complete CDR3 protein is CASSEGRDRSNSPLHF.

Details on this clone: The DNA ends 3 residues before the CDR3 does, and the rest of the CDR3 is filled in from the germline J gene. The chain couples TRBV5-1 to TRBJ2-5; tentatively, D is TRBD2 (5 bases). There are 14 residues in the CDR3. The V gene lost 4 bases and the J gene lost 1 base, with 11 bases spanning the gap. Germline CDR1 is SGHRS and CDR2 is YFSETQ. CDR3 sequence: CASSPSGRQETQYF. Incomplete CDR3 DNA: TGCGCCAGCAGCCCAAGCGGACGCCAAGAGACC.

On this clone: From the germline J gene comes the end of the CDR3, since the read stops 3 residues before it. The V call is TRBV6-1, the J call TRBJ2-1, with 8 bases identical to TRBD2. The CDR3 loop spans 15 amino acids. V shed 2 bases and J 7 bases; nucleotides not matched to a gene: 7. CDR1 is MNHNS, CDR2 SASEGT, per germline. CDR3 DNA, as far as it was read: TGTGCCAGCAGTGAAATGCGACTAGCGCCGAATGAG. This translates into CASSEMRLAPNE. The full-length CDR3 reads as CASSEMRLAPNEQFF.

This clone registers medium-sized by frequency. With the read ending 3 residues before the CDR3 end, the germline J gene is used to fill in that end. The rearrangement joins TRBV29-1 to TRBJ1-1; D ambiguous. Trimming removed 5 bases at V and 1 base at J, with 11 bases between. Germline loops: CDR1 SQVTM, CDR2 ANQGSEA. The CDR3 spans 13 residues. CDR3 bases read: TGCAGCGTTCAGCGGGATCGGAACACTGAA. This codes for CSVQRDRNTE. The whole CDR3 region reads CSVQRDRNTEAFF.

Notes on this clone: The CDR3 end lies 3 residues beyond the end of the read and is filled in from the germline J gene. This rearrangement joins TRBV19 to TRBJ2-1, with D uncertain. V lost 3 bases to trimming and J lost 3 bases, with 3 bases between them. Germline V gene data show CDR1 as LNHDA and CDR2 as SQIVND (reference sequence). This CDR3 is built from 12 residues. The sequenced part of the CDR3 DNA is TGTGCCAGTAGTATGCGCTACAATGAG. Amino acid sequence: CASSMRYNE. The entire CDR3 reads CASSMRYNEQFF. Complete variable domain (other parts from reference TRBV19 and TRBJ2-1): DGGITQSPKYLFRKEGQNVTLSCEQNLNHDAMYWYRQDPGQGLRLIYYSQIVNDFQKGDIAEGYSVSREKKESFPLTVTSAQKNPTAFYLCASSMRYNEQFFGPGTRLTVL.

In regard to this clone: The CDR3 end is not reached by the read, which stops 3 residues before it; the germline J gene fills it in. The V and J genes are TRBV5-4 and TRBJ2-4, with 10 bases identical to TRBD2. The V and J ends lost 3 bases and 4 bases, in that order; junction bases with no gene match: 4. Germline-derived CDR1 and CDR2 are SGHNT and YYREEE (reference sequence). This CDR3 is 15 amino acids long. The covered CDR3 bases are TGTGCCAGCAGCTCACCACTAGCGGGGAAAAACATT. It specifies CASSSPLAGKNI. The entire CDR3 protein is CASSSPLAGKNIQYF.

On this clone itself: The observed sequence ends 3 residues before the CDR3 terminus, with the missing tail filled in from the germline J gene. V usage is TRBV19 and J usage is TRBJ1-2; TRBD1 matches 8 bases. V was clipped by 9 bases and J by 4 bases; unmatched bases: 10. The CDR3 contains 14 residues. The germline CDR1 and CDR2 sequences are LNHDA and SQIVND (reference sequence). CDR3 sequence reads: CASRTGTSLYGYTF. The sequenced CDR3 bases are TGTGCCAGCCGGACAGGGACGTCACTCTATGGC.

About this clone itself: Read sequence stops 3 residues before the CDR3 end, and the germline J gene provides the missing end. This rearrangement joins TRBV19 to TRBJ1-1; D gene unclear. The CDR3 has 13 amino acids. The germline V gene has CDR1 LNHDA and CDR2 SQIVND (reference sequence). V gave up 6 bases and J gave up 0 bases, with 8 bases separating them. This CDR3 reads CASRRQVNTEAFF. The DNA read from the CDR3 is TGTGCCAGTAGGCGTCAGGTGAACACTGAA.

About this clone: The read ends 3 residues before the CDR3 terminus; that terminus is restored from the germline J gene. The genes are TRBV6-2 or TRBV6-3 and TRBJ1-5, with TRBD1 matching 7 bases. V shed 4 bases and J 3 bases; nucleotides not matched to a gene: 9. The germline CDR1 and CDR2 sequences are MNHEY and SVGEGT. The CDR3 totals 16 residues. CDR3 DNA (partial): TGTGCCAGCAGTTCACCCGGGACAGCGTTCAATCAGCCC. Translated: CASSSPGTAFNQP. The entire CDR3 protein reads CASSSPGTAFNQPQHF.

In regard to this clone: The read terminates 3 residues ahead of where the CDR3 ends, so the germline J gene completes it. This chain uses TRBV5-6 with TRBJ2-3, with D tentatively TRBD2 (6 bases). Germline values: CDR1 SGHDT, CDR2 YYEEEE. V lost 5 bases, J lost 4 bases, and 14 bases lay in between. CDR3 length: 14 residues. The sequenced CDR3 bases are TGTGCCAGCAGTGGGCGGGGAGCCGCAGATACG. Its translation is CASSGRGAADT. The full CDR3 is CASSGRGAADTQYF. The whole variable domain, filled in from reference TRBV5-6 and TRBJ2-3, reads DAGVTQSPTHLIKTRGQQVTLRCSPKSGHDTVSWYQQALGQGPQFIFQYYEEEERQRGNFPDRFSGHQFPNYSSELNVNALLLGDSALYLCASSGRGAADTQYFGPGTRLTVL.

CDR3 sequence: CASQQQNQPQHF. Incomplete CDR3 DNA: TGTGCAAGTCAGCAACAGAATCAGCCC. The chain employs TRBV7-9 and TRBJ1-5; no clear D. With the read ending 3 residues before the CDR3 end, the germline J gene is used to fill in that end. Germline V gives CDR1 SEHNR, CDR2 FQNEAQ (reference sequence). This CDR3 comprises 12 residues.

In the case of this clone: With the read ending 3 residues before the CDR3 end, the germline J gene is used to fill in that end. The J gene is TRBJ2-2, the V gene TRBV7-9, with no clear D. Germline CDR1 SEHNR, CDR2 FQNEAQ (reference sequence). The CDR3 runs 15 residues. V lost 1 base, J lost 2 bases, and 8 bases lay in between. CDR3 bases read: TGTGCCAGCAGCTTAGTGGGCAGAAACACCGGGGAG. It yields the protein CASSLVGRNTGE. The full CDR3 protein reads CASSLVGRNTGELFF.

The CDR3 is CASSPGEGGGYYGYTF. The part of the CDR3 DNA that was read is TGTGCCAGCTCACCGGGGGAAGGGGGAGGATACTATGGC. The V call is TRBV18, the J call TRBJ1-2; D is possibly TRBD1 (6 bases). Read coverage stops 3 residues before the CDR3 terminus; the germline J gene supplies the remainder. This CDR3 has 16 residues. Deletions cut 3 bases from V and 3 bases from J, with 17 bases between. The germline CDR1 and CDR2 sequences are KGHSH and LQKENI.

As to this clone: The CDR3 end is not reached by the read, which stops 3 residues before it; the germline J gene fills it in. The rearrangement joins TRBV7-9 to TRBJ2-3, with TRBD2 identical over 10 bases. This CDR3 spans 14 amino acids. CDR1 and CDR2 (germline): SEHNR, FQNEAQ (reference sequence). V dropped 11 bases and J dropped 2; count of bases not matched to a gene: 7. CDR3 loop: CAGKLAGSTDTQYF. Partial CDR3 DNA: TGTGCCGGAAAACTAGCGGGATCCACAGATACG.